The text below deals with one T cell receptor (beta chain). Its antigen is still unknown. The data were taken from a study of vaccination and CD4 T cells after COVID-19. About the study: Samples after vaccination came a median about 72 days past dose two, ranging 14 to 241.

As to treatment: roughly 10-day PBMC culture with coronavirus spike peptide pools or control peptides (ViraFEST assay). The collection of CD4+ T cells from the unexposed donor took place before the COVID-19 pandemic (2011-2018). Antigen-specific T cell expansion with peptide pools preceded TCR sequencing in the ViraFEST approach. It was SARS-CoV-2 S/N and four cold-coronavirus spikes that probed unexposed-donor CD4+ T cells, cells permitting. Losses at the gene ends were 5 bases for V and 4 bases for J; bases not matched to a gene: 4. Germline CDR1 is SEHNR and CDR2 is FQNEAQ (reference sequence). The CDR3 loop spans 14 amino acids. The Oncomine TCR Beta short-read assay generated sequence data from the DNA of cultured CD4+ T cells. TCRdb analysed the PCR reads with MiXCR anew, one entry per CDR3 protein. The sample holds approximately 6,800 distinct CDR3 sequences, around two fifths seen once.

The TCR comes from a human donor in good health. This chain connects TRBV7-9 to TRBJ2-4; 8 positions match TRBD1. The sequencing input was CD4+ T cells from blood, cultured in vitro. This CDR3 is CASSPGGSKNIQYF. In DNA, the CDR3 is TGTGCCAGCAGCCCAGGGGGCTCTAAAAACATTCAGTACTTC.